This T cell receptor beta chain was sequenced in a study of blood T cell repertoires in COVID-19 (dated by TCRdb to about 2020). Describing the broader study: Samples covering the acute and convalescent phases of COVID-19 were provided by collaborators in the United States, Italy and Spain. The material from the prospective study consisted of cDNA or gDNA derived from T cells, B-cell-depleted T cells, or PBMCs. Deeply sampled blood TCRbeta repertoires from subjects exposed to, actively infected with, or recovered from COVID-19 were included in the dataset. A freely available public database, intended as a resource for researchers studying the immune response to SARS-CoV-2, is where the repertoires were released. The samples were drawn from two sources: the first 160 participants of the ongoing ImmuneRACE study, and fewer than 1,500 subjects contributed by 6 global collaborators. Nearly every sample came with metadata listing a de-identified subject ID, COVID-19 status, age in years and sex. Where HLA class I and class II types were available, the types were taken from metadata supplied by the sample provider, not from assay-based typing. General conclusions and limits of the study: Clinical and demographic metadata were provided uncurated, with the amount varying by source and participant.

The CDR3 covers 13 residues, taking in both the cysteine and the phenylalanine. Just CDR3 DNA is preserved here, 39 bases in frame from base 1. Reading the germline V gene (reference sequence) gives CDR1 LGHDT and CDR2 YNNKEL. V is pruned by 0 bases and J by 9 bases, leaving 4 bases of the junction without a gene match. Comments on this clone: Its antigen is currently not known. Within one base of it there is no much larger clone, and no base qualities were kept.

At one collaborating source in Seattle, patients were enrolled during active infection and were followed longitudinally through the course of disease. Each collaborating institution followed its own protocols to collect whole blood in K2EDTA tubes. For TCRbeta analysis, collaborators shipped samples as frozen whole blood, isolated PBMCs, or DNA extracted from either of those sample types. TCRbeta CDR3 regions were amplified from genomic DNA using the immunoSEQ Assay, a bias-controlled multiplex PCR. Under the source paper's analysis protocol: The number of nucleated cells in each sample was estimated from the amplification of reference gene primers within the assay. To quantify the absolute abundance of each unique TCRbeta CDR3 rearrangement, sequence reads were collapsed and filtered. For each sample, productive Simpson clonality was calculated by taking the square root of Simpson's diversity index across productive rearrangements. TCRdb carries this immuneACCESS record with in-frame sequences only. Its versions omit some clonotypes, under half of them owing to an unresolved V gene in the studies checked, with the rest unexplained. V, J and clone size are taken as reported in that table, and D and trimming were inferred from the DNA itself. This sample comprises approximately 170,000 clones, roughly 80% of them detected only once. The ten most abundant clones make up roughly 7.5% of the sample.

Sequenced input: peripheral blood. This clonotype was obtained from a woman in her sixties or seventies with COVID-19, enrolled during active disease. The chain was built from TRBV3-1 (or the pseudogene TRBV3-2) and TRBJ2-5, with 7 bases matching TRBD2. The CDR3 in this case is CASSQESAGAQYF. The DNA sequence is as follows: TGTGCCAGCAGCCAAGAATCGGCGGGGGCCCAGTACTTC.